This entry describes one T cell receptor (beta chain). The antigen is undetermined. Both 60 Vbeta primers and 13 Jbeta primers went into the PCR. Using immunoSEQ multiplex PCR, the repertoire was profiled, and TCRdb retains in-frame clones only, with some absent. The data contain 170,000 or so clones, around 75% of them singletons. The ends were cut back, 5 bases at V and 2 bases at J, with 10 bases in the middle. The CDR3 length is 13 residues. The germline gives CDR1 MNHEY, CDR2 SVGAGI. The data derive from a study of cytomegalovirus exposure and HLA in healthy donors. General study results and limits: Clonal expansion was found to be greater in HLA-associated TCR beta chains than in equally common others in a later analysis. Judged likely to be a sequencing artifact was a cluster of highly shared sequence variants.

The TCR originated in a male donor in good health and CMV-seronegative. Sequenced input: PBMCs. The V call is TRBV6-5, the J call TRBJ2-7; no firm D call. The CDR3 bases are TGTGCCAGCAGTGAAGCGTCCACCTACGAGCAGTACTTC. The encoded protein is CASSEASTYEQYF.